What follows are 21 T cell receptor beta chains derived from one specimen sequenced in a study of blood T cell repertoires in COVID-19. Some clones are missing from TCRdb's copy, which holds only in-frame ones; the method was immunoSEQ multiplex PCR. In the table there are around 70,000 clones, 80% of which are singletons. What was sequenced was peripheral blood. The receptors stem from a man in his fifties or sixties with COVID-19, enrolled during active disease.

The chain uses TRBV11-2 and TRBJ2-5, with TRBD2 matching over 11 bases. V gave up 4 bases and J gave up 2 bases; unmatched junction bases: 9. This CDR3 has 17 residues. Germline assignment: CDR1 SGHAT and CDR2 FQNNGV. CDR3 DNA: TGTGCCAGCAGCTCACTAAGGGGACTAGCGGAACAAGAGACCCAGTACTTC. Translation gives CASSSLRGLAEQETQYF.

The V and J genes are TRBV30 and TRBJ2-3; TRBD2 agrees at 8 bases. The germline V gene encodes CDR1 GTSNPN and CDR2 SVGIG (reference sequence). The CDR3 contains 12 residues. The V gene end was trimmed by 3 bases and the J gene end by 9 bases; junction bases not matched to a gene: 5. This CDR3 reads CAWSQTSETQYF. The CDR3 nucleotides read TGTGCCTGGAGCCAGACTAGCGAGACGCAGTATTTT.

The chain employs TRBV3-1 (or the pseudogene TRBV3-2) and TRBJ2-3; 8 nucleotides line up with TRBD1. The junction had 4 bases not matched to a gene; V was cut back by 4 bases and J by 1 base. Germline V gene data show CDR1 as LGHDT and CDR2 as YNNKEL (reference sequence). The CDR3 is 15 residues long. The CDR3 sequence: CASSLSGGGTDTQYF. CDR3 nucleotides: TGTGCCAGCAGCCTGTCAGGGGGCGGCACAGATACGCAGTATTTT.

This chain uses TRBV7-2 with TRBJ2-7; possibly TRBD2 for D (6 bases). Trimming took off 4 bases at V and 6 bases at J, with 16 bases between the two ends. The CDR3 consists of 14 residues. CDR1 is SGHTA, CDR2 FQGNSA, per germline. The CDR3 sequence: CASSYNNPGVEQYF. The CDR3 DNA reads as TGTGCCAGCAGCTACAACAACCCGGGGGTCGAGCAGTACTTC.

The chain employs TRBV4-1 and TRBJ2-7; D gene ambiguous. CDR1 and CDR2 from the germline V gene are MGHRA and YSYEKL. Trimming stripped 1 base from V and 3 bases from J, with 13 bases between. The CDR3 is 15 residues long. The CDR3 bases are TGCGCCAGCAGCCAAGTTTTAACGACTCTCTACGAGCAGTACTTC. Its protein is CASSQVLTTLYEQYF.

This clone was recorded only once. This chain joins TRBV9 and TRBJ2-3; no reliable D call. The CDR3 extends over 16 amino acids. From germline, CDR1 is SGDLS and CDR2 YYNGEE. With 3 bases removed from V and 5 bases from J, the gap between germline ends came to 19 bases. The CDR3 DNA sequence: TGTGCCAGCAGCGCAAGATCCGAAACTCGCGGAGATACGCAGTATTTT. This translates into CASSARSETRGDTQYF. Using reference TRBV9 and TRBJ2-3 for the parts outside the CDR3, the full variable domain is DSGVTQTPKHLITATGQRVTLRCSPRSGDLSVYWYQQSLDQGLQFLIQYYNGEERAKGNILERFSAQQFPDLHSELNLSSLELGDSALYFCASSARSETRGDTQYFGPGTRLTVL.

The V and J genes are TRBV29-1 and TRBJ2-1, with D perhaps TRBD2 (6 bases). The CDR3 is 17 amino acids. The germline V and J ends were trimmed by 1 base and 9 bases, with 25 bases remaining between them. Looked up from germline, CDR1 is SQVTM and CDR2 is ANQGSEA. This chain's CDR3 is CSVEGYRGKKRDSEQFF. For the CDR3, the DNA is TGCAGCGTTGAAGGATATCGGGGGAAAAAAAGGGATAGTGAGCAGTTCTTC.

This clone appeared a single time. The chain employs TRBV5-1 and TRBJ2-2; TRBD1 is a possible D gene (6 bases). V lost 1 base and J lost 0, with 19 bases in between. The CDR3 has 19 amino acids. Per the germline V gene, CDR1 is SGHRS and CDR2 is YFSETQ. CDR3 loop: CASSLRSQGRLTNTGELFF. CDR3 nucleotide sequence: TGCGCCAGCAGCTTGAGGTCGCAGGGGCGTCTGACGAACACCGGGGAGCTGTTTTTT. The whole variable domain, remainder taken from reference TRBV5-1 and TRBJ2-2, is KAGVTQTPRYLIKTRGQQVTLSCSPISGHRSVSWYQQTPGQGLQFLFEYFSETQRNKGNFPGRFSGRQFSNSRSEMNVSTLELGDSALYLCASSLRSQGRLTNTGELFFGEGSRLTVL.

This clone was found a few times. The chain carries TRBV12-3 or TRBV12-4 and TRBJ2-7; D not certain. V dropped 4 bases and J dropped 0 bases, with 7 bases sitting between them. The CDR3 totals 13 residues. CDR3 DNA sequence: TGTGCCAGCAGTTCCACTATCTCCTACGAGCAGTACTTC. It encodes CASSSTISYEQYF.

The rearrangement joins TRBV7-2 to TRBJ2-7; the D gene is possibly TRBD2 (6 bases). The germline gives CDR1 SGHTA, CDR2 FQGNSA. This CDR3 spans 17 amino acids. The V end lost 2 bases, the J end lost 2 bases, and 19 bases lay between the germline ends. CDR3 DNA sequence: TGTGCCAGCAGCTTACCACGGACCAGGTCGGGAGCCTACGAGCAGTACTTC. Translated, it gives CASSLPRTRSGAYEQYF.

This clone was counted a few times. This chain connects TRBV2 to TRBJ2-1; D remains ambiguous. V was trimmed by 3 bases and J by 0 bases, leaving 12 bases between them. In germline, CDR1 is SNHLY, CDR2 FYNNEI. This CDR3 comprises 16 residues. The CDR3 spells CASSDGQESSYNEQFF. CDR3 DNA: TGTGCCAGCAGTGATGGTCAAGAGAGCTCCTACAATGAGCAGTTCTTC.

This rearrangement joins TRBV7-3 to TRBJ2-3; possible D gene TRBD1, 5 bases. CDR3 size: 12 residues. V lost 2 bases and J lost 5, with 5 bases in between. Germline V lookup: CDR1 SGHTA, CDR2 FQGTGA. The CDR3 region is CASSLQGDTQYF. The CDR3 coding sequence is TGTGCCAGCAGCTTACAGGGAGATACGCAGTATTTT.

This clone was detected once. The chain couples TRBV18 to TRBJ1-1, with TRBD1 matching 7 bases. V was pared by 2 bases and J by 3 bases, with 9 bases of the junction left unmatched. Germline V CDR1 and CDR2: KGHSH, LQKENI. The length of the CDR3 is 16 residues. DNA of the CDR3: TGTGCCAGCTCACCATATGTGTCAGGGGGATACACTGAAGCTTTCTTT. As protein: CASSPYVSGGYTEAFF.

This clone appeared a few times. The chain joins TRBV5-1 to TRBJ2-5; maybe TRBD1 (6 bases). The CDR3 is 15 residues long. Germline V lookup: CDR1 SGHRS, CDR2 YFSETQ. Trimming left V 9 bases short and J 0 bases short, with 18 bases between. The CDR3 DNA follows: TGCGCCACCAGGCCCCAGGGGATCAACCAAGAGACCCAGTACTTC. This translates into CATRPQGINQETQYF.

The CDR3, as DNA: TGTGCCAGCAGTTTACGGGAGTATGGCGGGGAGCTGTTTTTT. Amino acids: CASSLREYGGELFF. The J gene is TRBJ2-2, the V gene TRBV28, with a possible D match to TRBD2 (6 bases). V was clipped by 2 bases and J by 7 bases, with 11 bases between them. The length of the CDR3 is 14 residues. Germline values: CDR1 MDHEN, CDR2 SYDVKM.

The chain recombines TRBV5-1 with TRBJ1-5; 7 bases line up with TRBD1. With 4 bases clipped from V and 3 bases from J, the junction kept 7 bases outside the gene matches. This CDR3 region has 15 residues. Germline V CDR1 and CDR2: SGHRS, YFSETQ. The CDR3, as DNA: TGCGCCAGCAGCCTCGGGGACAGTATCAATCAGCCCCAGCATTTT. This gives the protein CASSLGDSINQPQHF.

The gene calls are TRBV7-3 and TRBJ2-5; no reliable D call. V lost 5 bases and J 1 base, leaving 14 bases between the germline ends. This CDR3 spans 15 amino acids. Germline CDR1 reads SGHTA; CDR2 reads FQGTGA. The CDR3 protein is CASSPTGGTQETQYF. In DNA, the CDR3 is TGTGCCAGCAGCCCCACTGGCGGCACCCAAGAGACCCAGTACTTC. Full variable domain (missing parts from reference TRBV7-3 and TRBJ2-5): GAGVSQTPSNKVTEKGKYVELRCDPISGHTALYWYRQSLGQGPEFLIYFQGTGAADDSGLPNDRFFAVRPEGSVSTLKIQRTERGDSAVYLCASSPTGGTQETQYFGPGTRLLVL.

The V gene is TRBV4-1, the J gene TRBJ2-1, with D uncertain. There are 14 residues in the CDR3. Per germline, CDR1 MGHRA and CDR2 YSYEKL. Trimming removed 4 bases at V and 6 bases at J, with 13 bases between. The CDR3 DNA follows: TGCGCCAGCAGCCCGCGCGCCGCGGCCAATGAGCAGTTCTTC. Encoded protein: CASSPRAAANEQFF.

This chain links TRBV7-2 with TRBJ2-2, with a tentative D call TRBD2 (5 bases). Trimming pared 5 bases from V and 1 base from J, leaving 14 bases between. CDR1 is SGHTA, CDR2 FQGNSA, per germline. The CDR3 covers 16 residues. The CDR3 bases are TGTGCCAGCAGCCCCCCTGCGGGTAGGAACACCGGGGAGCTGTTTTTT. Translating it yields CASSPPAGRNTGELFF.

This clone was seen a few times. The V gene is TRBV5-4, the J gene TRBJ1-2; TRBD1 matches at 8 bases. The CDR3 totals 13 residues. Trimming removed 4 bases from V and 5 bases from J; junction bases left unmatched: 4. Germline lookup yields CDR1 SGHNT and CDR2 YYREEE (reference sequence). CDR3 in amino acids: CASSQGARYGYTF. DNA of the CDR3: TGTGCCAGCAGCCAGGGGGCGCGGTATGGCTACACCTTC.

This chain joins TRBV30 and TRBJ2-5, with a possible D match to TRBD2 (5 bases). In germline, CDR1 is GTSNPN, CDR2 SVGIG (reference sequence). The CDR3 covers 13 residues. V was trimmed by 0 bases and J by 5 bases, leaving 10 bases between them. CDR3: CAWSVGGLETQYF. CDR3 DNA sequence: TGTGCCTGGAGTGTTGGAGGACTTGAGACCCAGTACTTC.